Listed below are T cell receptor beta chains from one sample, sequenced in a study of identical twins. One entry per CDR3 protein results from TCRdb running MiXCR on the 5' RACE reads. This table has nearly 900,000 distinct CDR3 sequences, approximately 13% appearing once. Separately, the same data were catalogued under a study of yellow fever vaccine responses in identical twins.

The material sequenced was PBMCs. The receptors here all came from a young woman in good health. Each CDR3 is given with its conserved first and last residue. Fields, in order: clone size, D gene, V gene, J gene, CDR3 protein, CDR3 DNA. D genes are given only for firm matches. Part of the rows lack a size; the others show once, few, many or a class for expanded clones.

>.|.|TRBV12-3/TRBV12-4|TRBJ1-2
CASSTSGVYDYGYTF
TGTGCCAGCAGTACCTCAGGGGTTTACGACTATGGCTACACCTTC
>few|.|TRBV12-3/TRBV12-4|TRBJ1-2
CASSLVSVANYGYTF
TGTGCCAGCAGTTTAGTCTCCGTAGCTAACTATGGCTACACCTTC
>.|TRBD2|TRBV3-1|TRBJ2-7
CASSQKLAGGAYEQYF
TGTGCCAGCAGCCAAAAACTAGCGGGAGGCGCCTACGAGCAGTACTTC
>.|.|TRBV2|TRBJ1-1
CASGSTGNTEAFF
TGTGCCAGCGGATCGACAGGGAACACTGAAGCTTTCTTT
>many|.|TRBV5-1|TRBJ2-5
CASMERRETQYF
TGCGCCAGCATGGAAAGGCGAGAGACCCAGTACTTC
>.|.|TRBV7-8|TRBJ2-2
CASSLASGAAGELFF
TGTGCCAGCAGCTTAGCCTCAGGCGCCGCCGGGGAGCTGTTTTTT
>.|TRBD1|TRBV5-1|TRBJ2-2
CASSLVLGQGELFF
TGCGCCAGCAGCTTGGTACTGGGACAGGGGGAGCTGTTTTTT
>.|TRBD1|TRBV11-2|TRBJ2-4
CASSIYRGAKNIQYF
TGTGCCAGCAGCATATACAGGGGAGCCAAAAACATTCAGTACTTC
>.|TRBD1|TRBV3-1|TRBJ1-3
CASSQEQGARGNTIYF
TGTGCCAGCAGCCAAGAACAGGGGGCACGAGGAAACACCATATATTTT
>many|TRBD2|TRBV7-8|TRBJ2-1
CASRELAGNYNEQFF
TGTGCCAGCAGGGAACTAGCGGGTAATTACAATGAGCAGTTCTTC
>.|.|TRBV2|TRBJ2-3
CASSPDPDTQYF
TGTGCCAGCAGCCCCGACCCAGATACGCAGTATTTT
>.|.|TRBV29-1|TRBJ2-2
CSVPVNTGELFF
TGCAGCGTTCCCGTAAACACCGGGGAGCTGTTTTTT
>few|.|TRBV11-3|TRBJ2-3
CASSLTLFASSLDTQYF
TGTGCCAGCAGCTTAACCCTCTTTGCCAGCAGCTTAGATACGCAGTATTTT
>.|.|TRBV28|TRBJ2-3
CASRESGTSTDTQYF
TGTGCCAGCAGAGAATCCGGGACCAGCACAGATACGCAGTATTTT
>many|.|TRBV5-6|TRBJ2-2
CASSFTGSTGELFF
TGTGCCAGCAGCTTTACAGGGTCAACCGGGGAGCTGTTTTTT
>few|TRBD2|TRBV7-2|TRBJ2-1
CASSLLGLAGGNEQFF
TGTGCCAGCAGCCTCCTGGGACTAGCGGGAGGGAATGAGCAGTTCTTC
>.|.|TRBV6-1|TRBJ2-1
CASAGGRGPEQFF
TGTGCCAGCGCCGGGGGCCGGGGCCCTGAGCAGTTCTTC
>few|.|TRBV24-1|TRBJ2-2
CATSEAANTGELFF
TGTGCCACCAGTGAAGCAGCAAACACCGGGGAGCTGTTTTTT